The entry that follows covers one T cell receptor (beta chain) sequence. Its antigen remains unknown. V lost 3 bases and J 4 bases, leaving 16 bases between the germline ends. The CDR3 has 17 amino acids. Germline CDR1 reads ENHRY; CDR2 reads SYGVKD. The study reverse transcribed the entire isolated RNA, so it sequenced expressed TCRB transcripts. The protocol was immunoSEQ multiplex PCR, while the TCRdb copy is restricted to in-frame clones and leaves out a portion. The sample carries 150,000 or so clones, 11% recorded once. Sort purity for all populations was recorded as exceeding 98%. This record belongs to a study of beta chain features in type 1 diabetes. Study observations and caveats: People with Type 1 diabetes carried modestly yet significantly shorter TCRB CDR3s in all four CD4+ subsets.

This chain links TRBV10-3 with TRBJ2-6; possibly TRBD1 for D (6 bases). The TCR was taken from a young man in good health. The sample consisted of central memory CD4+ T cells from blood. The CDR3 nucleotides are TGTGCCATCAGTGACGTAACAGGGTCTCGAGGGGCCAACGTCCTGACTTTC. Amino acid sequence: CAISDVTGSRGANVLTF.